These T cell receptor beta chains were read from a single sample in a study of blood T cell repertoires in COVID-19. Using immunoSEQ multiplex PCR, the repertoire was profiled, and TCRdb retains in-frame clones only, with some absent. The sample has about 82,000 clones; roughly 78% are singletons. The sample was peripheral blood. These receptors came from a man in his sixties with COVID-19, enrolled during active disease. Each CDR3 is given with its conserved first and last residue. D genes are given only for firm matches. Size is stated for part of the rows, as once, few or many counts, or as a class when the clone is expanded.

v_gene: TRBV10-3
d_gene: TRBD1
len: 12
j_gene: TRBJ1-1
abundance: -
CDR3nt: TGTGCCATCAGCAGGGGGAGCACTGAAGCTTTCTTT
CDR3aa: CAISRGSTEAFF

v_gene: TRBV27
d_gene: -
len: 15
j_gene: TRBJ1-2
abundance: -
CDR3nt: TGTGCCAGCAGCTCAACGGGGGGTGGGTCCTATGGCTACACCTTC
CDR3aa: CASSSTGGGSYGYTF

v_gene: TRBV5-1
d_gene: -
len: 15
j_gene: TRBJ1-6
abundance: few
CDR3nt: TGCGCCAGCAGCTTGGAGGGGCGCGGTAATTCACCCCTCCACTTT
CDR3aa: CASSLEGRGNSPLHF

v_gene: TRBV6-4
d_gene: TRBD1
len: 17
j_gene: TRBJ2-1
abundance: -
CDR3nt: TGTGCCAGCAGGGGGGAGACAGGGCGTTTTCCTAACAATGAGCAGTTCTTC
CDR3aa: CASRGETGRFPNNEQFF

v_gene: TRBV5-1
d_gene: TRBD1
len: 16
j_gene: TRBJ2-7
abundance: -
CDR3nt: TGCGCCAGCAGCCGGACCGGGACAGGAGAGTCCTACGAGCAGTACTTC
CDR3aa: CASSRTGTGESYEQYF

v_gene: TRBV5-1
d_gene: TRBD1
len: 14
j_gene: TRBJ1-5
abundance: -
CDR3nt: TGCGCCAGCAGCCCGACAGGGAGAGATCAGCCCCAGCATTTT
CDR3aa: CASSPTGRDQPQHF

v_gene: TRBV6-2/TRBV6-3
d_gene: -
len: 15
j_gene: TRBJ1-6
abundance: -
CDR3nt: TGTGCCAGCAGTTACGGCGGGACGGGGGATTCACCCCTCCACTTT
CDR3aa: CASSYGGTGDSPLHF

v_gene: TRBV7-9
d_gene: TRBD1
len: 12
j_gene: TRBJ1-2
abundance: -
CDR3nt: TGTGCCAGCAGCTTAGCACCCGGGACAGCGAACTTC
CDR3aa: CASSLAPGTANF

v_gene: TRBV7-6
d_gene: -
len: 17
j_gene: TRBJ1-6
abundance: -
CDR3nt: TGTGCCAGCAGCTTAGACGGGGGGAGCTCCTATAATTCACCCCTCCACTTT
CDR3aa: CASSLDGGSSYNSPLHF

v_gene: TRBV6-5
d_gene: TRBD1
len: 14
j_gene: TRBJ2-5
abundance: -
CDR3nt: TGTGCCAGCAGCCACGGACAGGCAAAAGAGACCCAGTACTTC
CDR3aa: CASSHGQAKETQYF

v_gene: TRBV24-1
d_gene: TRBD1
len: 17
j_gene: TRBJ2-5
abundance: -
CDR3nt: TGTGCCACCCCACGACCTAGCCTTCAGGGGGTAAATGAGACCCAGTACTTC
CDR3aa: CATPRPSLQGVNETQYF

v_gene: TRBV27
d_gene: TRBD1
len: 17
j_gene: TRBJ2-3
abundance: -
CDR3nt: TGTGCCAGCAGTCATCTGACAGGGGGACTTTCGGGGGATACGCAGTATTTT
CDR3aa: CASSHLTGGLSGDTQYF

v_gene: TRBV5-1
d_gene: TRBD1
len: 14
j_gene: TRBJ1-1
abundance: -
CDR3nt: TGCGCCAGCAGCTTTTCGACAGGGGGCACTGAAGCTTTCTTT
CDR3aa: CASSFSTGGTEAFF

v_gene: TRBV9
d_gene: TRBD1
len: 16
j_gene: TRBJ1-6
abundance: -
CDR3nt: TGTGCCAGCAGCCTATTTTCGGGACAGGGTAATTCACCCCTCCACTTT
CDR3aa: CASSLFSGQGNSPLHF

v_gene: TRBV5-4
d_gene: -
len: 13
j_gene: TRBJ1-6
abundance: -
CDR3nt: TGTGCCAGCAGGGTCTCGGGTAATTCACCCCTCCACTTT
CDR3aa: CASRVSGNSPLHF

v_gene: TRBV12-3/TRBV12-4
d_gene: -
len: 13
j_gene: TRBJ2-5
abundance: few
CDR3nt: TGTGCCAGCAGTTTCGGGGGACAAGAGACCCAGTACTTC
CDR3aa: CASSFGGQETQYF

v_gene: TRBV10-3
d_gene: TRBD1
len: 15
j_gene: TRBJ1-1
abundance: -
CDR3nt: TGTGCCATCAGGGACAGGGGGCTTGAGAACACTGAAGCTTTCTTT
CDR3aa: CAIRDRGLENTEAFF

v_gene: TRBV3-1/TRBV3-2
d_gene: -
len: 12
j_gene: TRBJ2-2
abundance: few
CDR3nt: TGTGCCAGCAGCCAGAGGATTGGGGAGCTGTTTTTT
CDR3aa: CASSQRIGELFF

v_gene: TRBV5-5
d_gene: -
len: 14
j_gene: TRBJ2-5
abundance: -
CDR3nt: TGTGCCAGCAGCTTGGAAGGGGCGGCGGAGACCCAGTACTTC
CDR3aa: CASSLEGAAETQYF

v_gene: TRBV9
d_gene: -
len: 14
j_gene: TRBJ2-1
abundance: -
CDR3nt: TGTGCCAGCAGCGTAGGCGGGATCTACAATGAGCAGTTCTTC
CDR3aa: CASSVGGIYNEQFF

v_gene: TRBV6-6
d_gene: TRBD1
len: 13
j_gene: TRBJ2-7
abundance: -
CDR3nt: TGTGCCAGCTATGGACAGGTTACCTACGAGCAGTACTTC
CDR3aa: CASYGQVTYEQYF

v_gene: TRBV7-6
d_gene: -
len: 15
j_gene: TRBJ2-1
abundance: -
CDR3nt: TGTGCCAGCAGCTTACCTAGTGCTAGCGTTGGTGAGCAGTTCTTC
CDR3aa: CASSLPSASVGEQFF

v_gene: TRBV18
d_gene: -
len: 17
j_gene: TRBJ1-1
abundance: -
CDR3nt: TGTGCCAGCTCACCGCAGGGTAGTCTCGGTTCGAACACTGAAGCTTTCTTT
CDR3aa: CASSPQGSLGSNTEAFF

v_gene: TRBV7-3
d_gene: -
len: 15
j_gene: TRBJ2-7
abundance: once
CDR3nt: TGTGCCAGCAGCTTAAGGGCAGGGGCGTCCTACGAGCAGTACTTC
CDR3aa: CASSLRAGASYEQYF

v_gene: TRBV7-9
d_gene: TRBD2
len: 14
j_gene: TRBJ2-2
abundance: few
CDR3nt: TGTGCCAGCAGCTTGAGCGGGAATTCGGAGGAGCTGTTTTTT
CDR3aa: CASSLSGNSEELFF

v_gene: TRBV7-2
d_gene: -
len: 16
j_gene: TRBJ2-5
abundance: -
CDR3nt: TGTGCCAGCAGCTTAGCGCAAGCTAGTGGCCAAGAGACCCAGTACTTC
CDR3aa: CASSLAQASGQETQYF

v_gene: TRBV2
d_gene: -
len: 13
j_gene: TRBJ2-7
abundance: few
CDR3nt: TGTGCCAGCAGTATAGACAGTGCTTACGAGCAGTACTTC
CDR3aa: CASSIDSAYEQYF

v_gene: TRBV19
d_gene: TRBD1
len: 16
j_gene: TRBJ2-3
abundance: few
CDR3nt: TGTGCCAGTAGTACTATTCCCGGACAGGGGACAGATACGCAGTATTTT
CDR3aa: CASSTIPGQGTDTQYF

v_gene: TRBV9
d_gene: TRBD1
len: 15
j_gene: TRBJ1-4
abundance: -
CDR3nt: TGTGCCAGCAGCATACAGACAGGGGGCAACGAAAAACTGTTTTTT
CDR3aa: CASSIQTGGNEKLFF

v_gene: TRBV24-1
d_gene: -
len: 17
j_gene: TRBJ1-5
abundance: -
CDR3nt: TGTGCCACCAGTGATTTGGCAGGGGCTCATAGCAATCAGCCCCAGCATTTT
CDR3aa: CATSDLAGAHSNQPQHF

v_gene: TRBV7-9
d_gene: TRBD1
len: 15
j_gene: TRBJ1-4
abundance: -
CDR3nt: TGTGCCAGCAGCCCACGGACAGGGGGCACAGAAAAACTGTTTTTT
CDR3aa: CASSPRTGGTEKLFF

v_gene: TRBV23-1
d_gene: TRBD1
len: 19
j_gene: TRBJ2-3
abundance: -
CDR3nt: TGCGCCAGCAGTCAATCTCCCGAGACAGGGGCAACCCACACAGATACGCAGTATTTT
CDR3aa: CASSQSPETGATHTDTQYF

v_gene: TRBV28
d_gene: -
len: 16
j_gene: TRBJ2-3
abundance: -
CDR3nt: TGTGCCAGCAACCCCCCGGGGGAGCAAGTCACAGATACGCAGTATTTT
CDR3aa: CASNPPGEQVTDTQYF

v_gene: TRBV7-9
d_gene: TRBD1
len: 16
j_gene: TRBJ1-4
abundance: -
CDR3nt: TGTGCCAGCAGCCGAACCGGGACAGCAACTAATGAAAAACTGTTTTTT
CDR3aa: CASSRTGTATNEKLFF

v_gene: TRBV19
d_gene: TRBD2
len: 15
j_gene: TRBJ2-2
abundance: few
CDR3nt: TGTGCCAGTAGTCGGGAGGGCCGGGGCACCGGGGAGCTGTTTTTT
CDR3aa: CASSREGRGTGELFF

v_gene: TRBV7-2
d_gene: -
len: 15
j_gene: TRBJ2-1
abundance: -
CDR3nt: TGTGCCAGCAGCCCCAGGGAGGTTACTTACAATGAGCAGTTCTTC
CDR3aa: CASSPREVTYNEQFF

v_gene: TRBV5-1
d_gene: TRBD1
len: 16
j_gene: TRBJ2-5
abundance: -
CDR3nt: TGCGCCAGCCCCCACCGGGACAGCGTTGAACAAGAGACCCAGTACTTC
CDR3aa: CASPHRDSVEQETQYF

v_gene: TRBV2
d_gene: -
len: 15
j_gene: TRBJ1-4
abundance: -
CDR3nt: TGTGCCAGCAGTGCGCTTTCTGTAGCTAATGAAAAACTGTTTTTT
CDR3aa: CASSALSVANEKLFF

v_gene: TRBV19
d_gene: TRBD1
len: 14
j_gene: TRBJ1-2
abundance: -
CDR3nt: TGTGCCAGTAGTCTCGTTGACAGGGAGCATGGCTACACCTTC
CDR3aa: CASSLVDREHGYTF

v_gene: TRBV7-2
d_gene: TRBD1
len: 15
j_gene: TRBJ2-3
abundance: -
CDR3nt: TGTGCCAGCAGCCCATCCGGGGACAGGGCAGATACGCAGTATTTT
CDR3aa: CASSPSGDRADTQYF

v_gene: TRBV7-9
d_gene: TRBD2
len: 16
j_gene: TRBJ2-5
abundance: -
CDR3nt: TGTGCCAGCAGCTTAGCGGCGGGGGAAAACCAAGAGACCCAGTACTTC
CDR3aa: CASSLAAGENQETQYF

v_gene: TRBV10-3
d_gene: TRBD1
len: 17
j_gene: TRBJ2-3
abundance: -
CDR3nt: TGTGCCATCTCCGGGACAGGGGGCCCCCATAGCACAGATACGCAGTATTTT
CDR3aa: CAISGTGGPHSTDTQYF

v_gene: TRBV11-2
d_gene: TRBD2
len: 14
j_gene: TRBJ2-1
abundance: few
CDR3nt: TGTGCCAGCAGACGAACGAGCGGGAGCAATGAGCAGTTCTTC
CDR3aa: CASRRTSGSNEQFF

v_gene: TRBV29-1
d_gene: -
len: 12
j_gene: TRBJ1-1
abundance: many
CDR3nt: TGCAGCGTTGGCGGGGGAAGGACTGAAGCTTTCTTT
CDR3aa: CSVGGGRTEAFF

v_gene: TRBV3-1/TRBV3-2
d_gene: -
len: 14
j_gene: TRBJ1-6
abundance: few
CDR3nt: TGTGCCAGCAGCCAAGGAGGTTTCGATTCACCCCTCCACTTT
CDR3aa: CASSQGGFDSPLHF

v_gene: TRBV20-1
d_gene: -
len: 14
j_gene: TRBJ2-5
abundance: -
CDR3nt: TGCAGTGCTAGTGGGGGGCCCTTTCAAGAGACCCAGTACTTC
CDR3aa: CSASGGPFQETQYF

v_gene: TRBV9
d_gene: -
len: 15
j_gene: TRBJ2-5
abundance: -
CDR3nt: TGTGCCAGCAGCGCCGGAGGTGGGGAACAAGAGACCCAGTACTTC
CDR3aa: CASSAGGGEQETQYF

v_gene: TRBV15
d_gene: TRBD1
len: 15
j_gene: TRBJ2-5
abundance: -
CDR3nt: TGTGCCACCAGCAGGCCTGGGACAGGGCAAGAGACCCAGTACTTC
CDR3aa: CATSRPGTGQETQYF

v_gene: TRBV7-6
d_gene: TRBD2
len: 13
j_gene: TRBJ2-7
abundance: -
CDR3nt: TGTGCCAGCAGCCGGGGGGGGTCCTACGAGCAGTACTTC
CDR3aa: CASSRGGSYEQYF

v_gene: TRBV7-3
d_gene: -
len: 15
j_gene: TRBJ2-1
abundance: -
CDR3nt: TGTGCCAGCAGCCCCCCAGGACGGGGTCACAATGAGCAGTTCTTC
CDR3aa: CASSPPGRGHNEQFF

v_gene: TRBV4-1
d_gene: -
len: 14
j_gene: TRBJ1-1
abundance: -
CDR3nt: TGCGCCAGCAGCCAAGTTCAGGTCAACACTGAAGCTTTCTTT
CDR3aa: CASSQVQVNTEAFF

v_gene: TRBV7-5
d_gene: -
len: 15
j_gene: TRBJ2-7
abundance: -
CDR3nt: TGTGCCAGAAGCTCCCAGCGGGTCAACTCCTACGAGCAGTACTTC
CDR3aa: CARSSQRVNSYEQYF